This T cell receptor (beta chain) was sequenced for a study of T cell changes during pregnancy in multiple sclerosis. Germline-derived CDR1 and CDR2 are SGHRS and YFSETQ. The CDR3 contains 14 residues. Trimming shortened V by 0 bases and J by 3 bases, and 10 bases separated the two germline ends. TCRdb's copy holds only in-frame clones and misses some; the assay was immunoSEQ multiplex PCR. The data contain tens of thousands of clones, over 85% of them singletons. The material was peripheral blood, obtained in the second trimester of pregnancy. This receptor was identified in a female donor in good health, enrolled as a control in a pregnancy study. The chain has TRBV5-1 and TRBJ2-7; D is undetermined. The CDR3 DNA is TGCGCCAGCAGCTTGGCAGCGACCAACTACGAGCAGTACTTC. It translates to CASSLAATNYEQYF.